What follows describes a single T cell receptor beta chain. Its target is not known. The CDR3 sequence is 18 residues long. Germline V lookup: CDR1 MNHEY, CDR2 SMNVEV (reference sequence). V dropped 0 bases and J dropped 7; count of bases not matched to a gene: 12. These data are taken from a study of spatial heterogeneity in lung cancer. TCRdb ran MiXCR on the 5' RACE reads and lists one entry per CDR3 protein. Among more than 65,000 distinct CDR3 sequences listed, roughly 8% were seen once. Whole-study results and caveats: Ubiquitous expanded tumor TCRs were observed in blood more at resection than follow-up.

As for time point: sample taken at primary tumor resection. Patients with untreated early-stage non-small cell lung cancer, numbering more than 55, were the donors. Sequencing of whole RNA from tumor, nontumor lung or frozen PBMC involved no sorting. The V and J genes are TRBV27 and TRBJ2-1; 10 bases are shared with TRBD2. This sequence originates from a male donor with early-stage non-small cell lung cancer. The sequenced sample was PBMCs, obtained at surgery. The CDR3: CASSLSAKREGHLNEQFF. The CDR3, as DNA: TGTGCCAGCAGTTTATCGGCGAAGCGGGAGGGCCATCTAAATGAGCAGTTCTTC.